Listed below are T cell receptor beta chains from one sample, sequenced in a study of blood T cell repertoires in COVID-19. The method was immunoSEQ multiplex PCR; TCRdb's version includes in-frame clones alone and lacks a portion of them. The sample carries some 52,000 clones, roughly nine tenths recorded once. Sequencing was carried out using peripheral blood. Every receptor here comes from a human donor with active COVID-19. The donor label of this sample is uncertain. The CDR3 runs from the conserved cysteine through the conserved F or W. Fields, in order: J gene, clone size, D gene, V gene, CDR3 DNA, CDR3 protein. D genes are given only for firm matches. A clone size is listed for some rows: how often the clone was seen (once, few, many), or a class if it is expanded.

>TRBJ1-1|NA|NA|TRBV18
TGTGCCAGCTCGTACAGGGATAAGAACACTGAAGCTTTCTTT
CASSYRDKNTEAFF
>TRBJ1-2|NA|TRBD1|TRBV10-3
TGTGCCATCAGTCCGCTGGACAGGGGGTATGGCTACACCTTC
CAISPLDRGYGYTF
>TRBJ2-1|NA|NA|TRBV7-2
TGTGCCAGCAGCCCTCAGGGGCTCAATGAGCAGTTCTTC
CASSPQGLNEQFF
>TRBJ2-2|NA|TRBD2|TRBV7-9
TGTGCCAGCAGCTTAAGCCTAGCGGGCGGGGAGCTGTTTTTT
CASSLSLAGGELFF
>TRBJ1-1|NA|NA|TRBV5-1
TGCGCCAGCAGCGCACAGGGTTCGGGTACTGAAGCTTTCTTT
CASSAQGSGTEAFF
>TRBJ2-5|NA|NA|TRBV19
TGTGCCAGTAGTCCAAGCACGTACCAAGAGACCCAGTACTTC
CASSPSTYQETQYF
>TRBJ2-6|NA|NA|TRBV19
TGTGCCAGTAGTATAGGGAGACAGGGGGCCAACGTCCTGACTTTC
CASSIGRQGANVLTF
>TRBJ2-7|NA|TRBD2|TRBV18
TGTGCCAGCTCACCAAGGCTAGCGGGGGGGCCAGAGGAGCAGTACTTC
CASSPRLAGGPEEQYF
>TRBJ1-5|NA|TRBD1|TRBV6-2/TRBV6-3
TGTGCCAGCAGTCTAGGACAGGGAAAGGCTCAGCCCCAGCATTTT
CASSLGQGKAQPQHF
>TRBJ1-1|NA|TRBD1|TRBV5-4
TGTGCCAGCAGCGTATCCGGGACAGGGCCCACTGAAGCTTTCTTT
CASSVSGTGPTEAFF
>TRBJ2-7|NA|TRBD2|TRBV29-1
TGCAGCGTTGATAGCGGGGGGAGCTCCTACGAGCAGTACTTC
CSVDSGGSSYEQYF
>TRBJ2-1|NA|TRBD2|TRBV2
TGTGCCAGCAGTCGGACTAGCGGGGGATACAATGAGCAGTTCTTC
CASSRTSGGYNEQFF
>TRBJ1-4|NA|NA|TRBV2
TGTGCCAGCAGTGCTAGGACAGTAGCAACTAATGAAAAACTGTTTTTT
CASSARTVATNEKLFF
>TRBJ1-1|NA|TRBD1|TRBV7-9
TGTGCCAGCAGCTTTCTATCGACAGGGGGGACTGAAGCTTTCTTT
CASSFLSTGGTEAFF
>TRBJ2-7|NA|NA|TRBV18
TGTGCCAGCTCACCCTATTTAATCCGGGACAGCGGGTACGAGCAGTACTTC
CASSPYLIRDSGYEQYF
>TRBJ1-2|few|TRBD1|TRBV6-6
TGTGCCAGCAGTTATCGCAGGGGACAGGGGAATGGCTACACCTTC
CASSYRRGQGNGYTF
>TRBJ1-1|NA|NA|TRBV5-1
TGCGCCAGCAGCTACTCCGGGAGCGCGAACACTGAAGCTTTCTTT
CASSYSGSANTEAFF
>TRBJ1-2|NA|NA|TRBV4-3
TGCGCCAGCAGCCAAGATTCTCGCGGGTTAAACTATGGCTACACCTTC
CASSQDSRGLNYGYTF
>TRBJ2-7|NA|TRBD2|TRBV13
TGTGCCAGCAGCCTAGCGGGGGGGGCATTGGGCGAGCAGTACTTC
CASSLAGGALGEQYF
>TRBJ1-5|NA|TRBD1|TRBV6-6
TGTGCCAGCAGTACGGGACAGGGTGGCAATCAGCCCCAGCATTTT
CASSTGQGGNQPQHF
>TRBJ1-2|NA|NA|TRBV4-2
TGTGCCAGCAGCCAACCGCCGGGGACTATCTATGGCTACACCTTC
CASSQPPGTIYGYTF
>TRBJ2-7|NA|TRBD1|TRBV11-2
TGTGCCAGCAGCGCCGGGACAGGGGGTAAGGAGCAGTACTTC
CASSAGTGGKEQYF
>TRBJ1-2|NA|TRBD1|TRBV5-6
TGTGCCAGCAGCCTGGGGACAGCAGCTAACTATGGCTACACCTTC
CASSLGTAANYGYTF
>TRBJ2-1|NA|NA|TRBV4-3
TGCGCCAGCAGCCAAGATGAGGCTAGCTTCATGGAGCAGTTCTTC
CASSQDEASFMEQFF